This is a list of T cell receptor beta chains from one sample in a study of T cells in Graves' hyperthyroidism and ophthalmopathy. TCRdb fed the multiplex PCR reads into MiXCR, producing one record per CDR3 protein. This table has around 190,000 distinct CDR3 sequences, over 15% appearing once. Sequenced: blood. These receptors originate from a woman in her 50s with Graves' hyperthyroidism. CDR3s include the opening cysteine and the closing phenylalanine or tryptophan. The D gene is left open where the match is weak. Clone sizes are given selectively: once, few, many, or a class where the clone is expanded.

TRBV11-2	many	-	TRBJ2-3	TGTGCCAGCAGCTTAGAACTGGGTTTAGGGGATACGCAGTATTTT	CASSLELGLGDTQYF
TRBV19	many	-	TRBJ1-4	TGTGCCAGTAGTACATCCGCGGGGGCTGGAGAAAAACTGTTTTTT	CASSTSAGAGEKLFF
TRBV15	many	TRBD1	TRBJ2-3	TGTGCCACCAGCATCCAGGGGGCGACAGATACGCAGTATTTT	CATSIQGATDTQYF
TRBV18	many	-	TRBJ1-1	TGTGCCAGCTCACCCCCGGGACGCCGGAACACTGAAGCTTTCTTT	CASSPPGRRNTEAFF
TRBV7-9	-	-	TRBJ2-3	TGTGCCAGCAGCCGTAACTCGGCAGATACGCAGTATTTT	CASSRNSADTQYF
TRBV15	-	-	TRBJ1-1	TGTGCCACCAGCCGAAGACGGTCGAACACTGAAGCTTTCTTT	CATSRRRSNTEAFF
TRBV7-9	many	-	TRBJ1-4	TGTGCCAGCAGCCCGCCCCCCGGGCGGCCTAATGAAAAACTGTTTTTT	CASSPPPGRPNEKLFF
TRBV5-1	many	-	TRBJ2-7	TGCGCCAGCAGCTTGCTTGGGGCTTACGAGCAGTACTTC	CASSLLGAYEQYF
TRBV12-3/TRBV12-4	-	TRBD2	TRBJ2-1	TGTGCCAGCAGTAACCAAGCGGGGGGGCTCGGTGAGCAGTTCTTC	CASSNQAGGLGEQFF
TRBV18	many	-	TRBJ1-1	TGTGCCAGCTCACCACGAGGGGCAGGGACTGAAGCTTTCTTT	CASSPRGAGTEAFF
TRBV6-1	many	TRBD1	TRBJ2-5	TGTGCCAGCAGCCCTACCCTCTCAGGGGGCGGTGAGACCCAGTACTTC	CASSPTLSGGGETQYF
TRBV5-4	-	-	TRBJ1-5	TGTGCCAGCAGCTTGGGTATTTCGGGCAATCAGCCCCAGCATTTT	CASSLGISGNQPQHF
TRBV5-8	many	TRBD1	TRBJ1-5	TGTGCCAGCAGCCTGAAGGACAGGCGTGTTCAGCCCCAGCATTTT	CASSLKDRRVQPQHF
TRBV18	many	TRBD1	TRBJ1-2	TGTGCCAGCTCAAAATCGGGACAGGCGGCTGGCTACACCTTC	CASSKSGQAAGYTF
TRBV7-2	many	TRBD1	TRBJ1-2	TGTGCCAGCAGCTTAGACCGACAGGGGTATGGCTACACCTTC	CASSLDRQGYGYTF
TRBV20-1	-	-	TRBJ2-6	TGCAGTGCTCCCGGGTCCCAAGCCCCTGGGGCCAACGTCCTGACTTTC	CSAPGSQAPGANVLTF
TRBV6-1	-	-	TRBJ1-2	TGTGCCAGCAGTGAGAAGTTCGAGGAGCGGGGATATGGCTACACCTTC	CASSEKFEERGYGYTF
TRBV28	-	TRBD2	TRBJ2-1	TGTGCCAGCACAACTAGCGGGAGCTCCTACAATGAGCAGTTCTTC	CASTTSGSSYNEQFF
TRBV2	many	-	TRBJ2-2	TGTGCCAGCAGTGGAGGCGAGGCCGGGGAGCTGTTTTTT	CASSGGEAGELFF
TRBV29-1	many	TRBD1	TRBJ2-7	TGCAGCGTCCGGGACAGCTCCTACGAGCAGTACTTC	CSVRDSSYEQYF
TRBV7-9	many	-	TRBJ1-2	TGTGCCAGCAGCGACCAGGGTTTTGAAATTGATGGCTACACCTTC	CASSDQGFEIDGYTF
TRBV7-3	-	-	TRBJ1-5	TGTGCCAGCAGCTCCCAGGGAGGGGATCAGCCCCAGCATTTT	CASSSQGGDQPQHF
TRBV6-1	many	TRBD1	TRBJ1-2	TGTGCCAGCACCGGGACAGGGGGCTCCCCCCTCGGCTACACCTTC	CASTGTGGSPLGYTF
TRBV5-1	few	-	TRBJ1-1	TGCGCCAGCTGCGTACAGGATAACACTGAAGCTTTCTTT	CASCVQDNTEAFF
TRBV12-3/TRBV12-4	many	-	TRBJ1-2	TGTGCCAGCAGTCCACAGGGTCCCATCTATGGCTACACCTTC	CASSPQGPIYGYTF
TRBV13	-	TRBD2	TRBJ2-1	TGTGCCAGCAGCGCCCTGCCTAGCGGGGGGGTGTACAATGAGCAGTTCTTC	CASSALPSGGVYNEQFF
TRBV2	many	-	TRBJ2-3	TGTGCCAGCAGAGCTGATACGCAGTATTTT	CASRADTQYF
TRBV7-6	many	-	TRBJ2-7	TGTGCCAGCAGCTTAATCGTTGGGGAAAGCTCCTACGAGCAGTACTTC	CASSLIVGESSYEQYF
TRBV6-2/TRBV6-3	many	TRBD1	TRBJ2-7	TGTGCCAGCACCCCTTTGAGGACAGGGAAATACGAGCAGTACTTC	CASTPLRTGKYEQYF
TRBV28	few	TRBD1	TRBJ1-2	TGTGCCAGCACCTCACAGGGGGCACTCTATGGCTACACCTTC	CASTSQGALYGYTF
TRBV5-1	many	-	TRBJ2-4	TGCGCCAGCAGCTTGGGCAGGGGTGACATTCAGTACTTC	CASSLGRGDIQYF
TRBV20-1	many	-	TRBJ2-7	TGCAGTGCTATAGACGGTTTATCCTACGAGCAGTACTTC	CSAIDGLSYEQYF
TRBV6-9	many	-	TRBJ1-6	TGTGCCAGCAGTTCCCCTCCCGGGGCTTATTCACCCCTCCACTTT	CASSSPPGAYSPLHF
TRBV20-1	-	TRBD1	TRBJ1-1	TGCAGTGCTAGACCTTCCCAGGGGGACACTGAAGCTTTCTTT	CSARPSQGDTEAFF
TRBV4-1	-	TRBD2	TRBJ2-3	TGCGCCAGCAGCCACCGCCGGGGGGGGTACAGCACAGATACGCAGTATTTT	CASSHRRGGYSTDTQYF
TRBV6-1	many	TRBD1	TRBJ1-1	TGTGCCAGCAGTTTCGGGACAGCGAACACTGAAGCTTTCTTT	CASSFGTANTEAFF
TRBV4-3	many	-	TRBJ1-2	TGCGCCAGCAGCCAAGGGATCGCGAATCTTTATGGCTACACCTTC	CASSQGIANLYGYTF
TRBV5-1	many	-	TRBJ2-3	TGCGCCAGCAGCTTGGCCACAGATACGCAGTATTTT	CASSLATDTQYF
TRBV7-2	many	TRBD2	TRBJ2-3	TGTGCCAGCAGCCCCCCCAGCGGGGGCCTCACAGATACGCAGTATTTT	CASSPPSGGLTDTQYF
TRBV15	many	TRBD1	TRBJ1-5	TGTGCCACCAGCAGAGAGCTTAATAGGGACAGGGGTAGCAATCAGCCCCAGCATTTT	CATSRELNRDRGSNQPQHF